This T cell receptor beta chain was captured by sequencing in a study of cytomegalovirus exposure and HLA in healthy donors. Whole-study results and caveats: Cytomegalovirus-associated status was assigned to more than 150 TCR beta chains. DRB1 showed the most TCR associations and HLA-C the fewest in a later analysis, as rates varied by HLA locus. A missense DCLRE1C variant was associated with V- and J-gene trimming of TCR beta chains in a later analysis, and an independent cohort replicated the association. It was only CMV serostatus that was available as immune exposure information.

A word on this clone: Antigen unknown.

PCR primers comprised 60 Vbeta and 13 Jbeta primers. The protocol was immunoSEQ multiplex PCR, while the TCRdb copy is restricted to in-frame clones and leaves out a portion. The sample holds around 75,000 clones. The sequence derives from a woman aged 55-75 years in good health and CMV-seronegative. Sequencing was performed on PBMCs.

DNA for the CDR3: TGTGCCACCAGCAGAGTTAGAGAGACCCAGTACTTC. It encodes CATSRVRETQYF. The rearrangement uses TRBV15 and TRBJ2-5; D is undetermined. The CDR3 loop spans 12 amino acids. The germline V gene encodes CDR1 LNHNV and CDR2 YYDKDF (reference sequence). V lost 1 base to trimming and J lost 4 bases, with 4 bases between them.